This TCR beta chain was identified in a study of blood T cells in healthy people across ages (dated by TCRdb to between 2015 and 2016). The study in broad terms: Template switching captured roughly one uniquely barcoded TCR beta cDNA molecule per two T cells in model experiments. Age-related changes in TCR beta repertoire diversity were measured in the study by deep sequencing normalized with unique cDNA molecular identifiers. The donors were split into four age groups: young (average about 15 years), middle-aged (about 40), aged (over 55) and long-lived (under 85). Donors of different ages were randomly distributed across sequencing lanes to avoid experimental bias. For two donors (one aged 18 to 30 and one aged 80 or older), the study analyzed two additional independent replicas of 1 million unique cDNA reads from the same blood draw.

This clonotype has a handful of counts. This clone's antigen is unknown. Base qualities are missing; no much larger clone stands one base away. The donors were 40 or so Caucasian individuals from Russia, aged roughly 6 to 90 years, who were systemically healthy. Each donor gave ten milliliters of peripheral blood, collected into EDTA-treated Vacutainer tubes. Ficoll-Paque density-gradient centrifugation was used to isolate PBMCs, with at least 7 million per sample. Total RNA, at least 5 micrograms per sample, was extracted from PBMCs with Trizol reagent. The percentages of naive CD45RAhigh/CD27high T cells were determined by flow cytometry on a PBMC aliquot from every donor. Trimming removed 5 bases from V and 1 base from J, leaving 12 bases between the germline ends. CDR1 and CDR2, looked up from the germline V gene (reference sequence), are SEHNR and FQNEAQ. Including the terminal cysteine and phenylalanine, the CDR3 comprises 16 residues. Just CDR3 DNA is preserved here, 48 bases in frame from base 1.

Here is what the overall study found, with its caveats: Observed TCR beta diversity correlated strongly with the percentage of naive T cells measured by flow cytometry. Compared with the aged group, the long-lived group had more naive CD4+ T cells, fewer expanded clones and increased TCR diversity, suggesting age selection. Because donor CMV infection status was unknown, age-related changes in expanded clonotypes were potentially confounded. Because profiling used bulk unsorted PBMCs, naive and antigen-experienced compartments could not be compared conclusively. As age increased, observed TCR beta diversity per million T cells dropped in a roughly linear way, and a significant reduction was already evident by age 40. Estimates of total diversity based on one million sequenced T cells were regarded as lower bounds and as underestimates.

The receptor library was made with 5' RACE. TCRdb names Illumina HiSeq 2500 as the instrument used. The second PCR ran for roughly 7 to 12 cycles and used a J-beta primer mix along with a sample-barcoded 5' primer. A template-switch 5' adaptor carrying 12 random nucleotides introduced a unique molecular identifier onto each TCR beta cDNA molecule. Each sample yielded at least 2.5 million CDR3-containing paired-end reads. The Mint cDNA synthesis kit, primed by a TRBC-specific oligonucleotide, was used to synthesize first-strand cDNA from all RNA. Following uracil-DNA glycosylase treatment, all cDNA underwent a first 18-cycle PCR with the universal primers M1SS and BC2_uni_R. The published analysis was carried out like this. Each sample was normalized by randomly selecting 1 million high-quality reads, each carrying a distinct molecular identifier. Reads sharing molecular identifiers were discarded rather than binned into consensus sequences. MiTCR, run with a Q25 quality threshold and the strictest error-elimination algorithm, handled CDR3 identification, clonotype clustering and error correction. A nonparametric unseen species model with Euler transformation was used to estimate lower-bound total TCR beta diversity. TCRdb handled the public reads itself, with Q25 trimming in fastp and clone calling in MiXCR, and kept productive beta chains. A single entry per CDR3 protein holds the most common genes and DNA from its merged rows. The V and J calls follow TCRdb's processing rather than the paper's. For this sample the table gives 850,000 to 1,100,000 distinct CDR3 sequences, of which more than 30% were detected only once. The ten biggest clones cover around 13% of the sample.

The sample comprised blood. The sequence came from a man aged 18 to 35 in good health. The V gene is TRBV7-9 and the J gene is TRBJ1-6, with the D gene call left open. The CDR3 in this case is CASSDEPGSYNSPLHF. The nucleotides read TGTGCCAGCAGCGACGAGCCGGGGTCCTATAATTCACCCCTCCACTTT. Joined to the reference TRBV7-9 and TRBJ1-6 proteins, this CDR3 gives the full variable domain: DTGVSQNPRHKITKRGQNVTFRCDPISEHNRLYWYRQTLGQGPEFLTYFQNEAQLEKSRLLSDRFSAERPKGSFSTLEIQRTEQGDSAMYLCASSDEPGSYNSPLHFGNGTRLTVT.